This T cell receptor (beta chain) was captured by sequencing in a study of response to subunit inactivated influenza vaccine. CDR1 is SEHNR, CDR2 FQNEAQ, per germline (reference sequence). Trimming took off 5 bases at V and 6 bases at J, with 8 bases between the two ends. The CDR3 is 11 amino acids. Findings of the study overall: Authors suggested few new T cells are recruited by each seasonal influenza vaccination.

This clonotype was observed a few times. As yet, its antigen is unknown. TCRdb ran MiXCR on the RT-PCR reads and lists one entry per CDR3 protein. The sample lists 490,000 or so distinct CDR3 sequences; 7.6% were seen once. Sample: PBMCs from blood, taken about 24 months after vaccination. The genes are TRBV7-9 and TRBJ2-7; D not certain. The clonotype comes from a man aged 50-75 years who received an inactivated influenza vaccine. The CDR3 DNA follows: TGTGCCAGCAGCGACCTAGGCGAGCAGTACTTC. Translated, it gives CASSDLGEQYF.